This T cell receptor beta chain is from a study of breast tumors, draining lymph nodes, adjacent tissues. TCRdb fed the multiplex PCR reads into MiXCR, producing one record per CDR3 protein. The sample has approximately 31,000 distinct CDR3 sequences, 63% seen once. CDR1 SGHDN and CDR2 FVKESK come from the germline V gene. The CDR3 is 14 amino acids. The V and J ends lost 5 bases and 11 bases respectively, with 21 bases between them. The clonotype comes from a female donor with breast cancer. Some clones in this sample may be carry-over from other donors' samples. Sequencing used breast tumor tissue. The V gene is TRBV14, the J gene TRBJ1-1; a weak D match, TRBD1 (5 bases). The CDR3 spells CASSYKYQTGEAFF. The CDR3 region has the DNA TGTGCCAGCAGCTACAAATACCAGACGGGGGAGGCTTTCTTT.